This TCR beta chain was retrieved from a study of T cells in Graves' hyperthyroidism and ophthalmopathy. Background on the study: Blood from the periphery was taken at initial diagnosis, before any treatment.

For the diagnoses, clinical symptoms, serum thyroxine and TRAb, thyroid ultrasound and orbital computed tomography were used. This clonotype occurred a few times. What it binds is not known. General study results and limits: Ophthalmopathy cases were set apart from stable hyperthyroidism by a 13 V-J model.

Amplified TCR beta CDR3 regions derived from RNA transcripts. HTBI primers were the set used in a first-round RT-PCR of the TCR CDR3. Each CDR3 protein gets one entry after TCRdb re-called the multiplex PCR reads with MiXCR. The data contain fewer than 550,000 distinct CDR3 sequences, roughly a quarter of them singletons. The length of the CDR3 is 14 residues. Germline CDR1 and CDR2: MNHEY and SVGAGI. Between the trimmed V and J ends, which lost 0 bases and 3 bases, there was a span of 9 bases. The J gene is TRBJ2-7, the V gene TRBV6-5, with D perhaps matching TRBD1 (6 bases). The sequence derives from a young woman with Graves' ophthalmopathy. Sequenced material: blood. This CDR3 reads CASSYSGHFYEQYF. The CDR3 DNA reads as TGTGCCAGCAGTTACTCGGGACATTTCTACGAGCAGTACTTC.